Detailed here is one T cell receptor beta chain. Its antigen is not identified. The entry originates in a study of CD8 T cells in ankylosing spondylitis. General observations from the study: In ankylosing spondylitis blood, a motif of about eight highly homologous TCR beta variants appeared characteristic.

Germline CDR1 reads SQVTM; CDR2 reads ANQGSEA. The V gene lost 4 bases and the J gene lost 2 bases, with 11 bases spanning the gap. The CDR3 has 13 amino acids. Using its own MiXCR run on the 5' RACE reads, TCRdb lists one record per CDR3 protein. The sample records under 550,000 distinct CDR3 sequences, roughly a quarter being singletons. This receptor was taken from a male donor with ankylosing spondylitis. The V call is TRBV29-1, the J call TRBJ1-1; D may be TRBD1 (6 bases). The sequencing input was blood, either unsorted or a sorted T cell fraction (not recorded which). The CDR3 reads CSVVGQSNTEAFF. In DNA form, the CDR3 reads TGCAGCGTTGTTGGACAGAGCAACACTGAAGCTTTCTTT.